This TCR beta chain is from a study of sequential checkpoint blockade in melanoma. Turning to the study itself: Each arm's sequence ended with maintenance nivolumab.

This sample's treatment: randomized to nivolumab then ipilimumab (arm A) or the reverse (arm B). DNA-damaging chemotherapy had not been given to any patient beforehand. PBMC sorting kept live CD3+CD8+ cells without CD19 or CD56. The table lists this clone with a few counts. Sequenced by immunoSEQ multiplex PCR; TCRdb stores in-frame clones only, minus some. The data show about 15,000 clones, 65% to 75% seen once. The material was CD8+ T cells sorted from blood (inferred from file names), obtained from a patient given nivolumab and ipilimumab in sequence. This TCR was sampled from a human donor with melanoma.

CDR3: CASSQDITGEFNTIYF. CDR3 nucleotides: TGCGCCAGCAGCCAAGATATCACAGGGGAATTCAACACCATATATTTT. The chain joins TRBV4-3 to TRBJ1-3, with 7 bases aligning to TRBD1. Germline CDR1 LGHNA, CDR2 YSLEER. This CDR3 has 16 amino acids. V shed 0 bases, J shed 7 bases, and the junction held 9 bases outside the gene matches.